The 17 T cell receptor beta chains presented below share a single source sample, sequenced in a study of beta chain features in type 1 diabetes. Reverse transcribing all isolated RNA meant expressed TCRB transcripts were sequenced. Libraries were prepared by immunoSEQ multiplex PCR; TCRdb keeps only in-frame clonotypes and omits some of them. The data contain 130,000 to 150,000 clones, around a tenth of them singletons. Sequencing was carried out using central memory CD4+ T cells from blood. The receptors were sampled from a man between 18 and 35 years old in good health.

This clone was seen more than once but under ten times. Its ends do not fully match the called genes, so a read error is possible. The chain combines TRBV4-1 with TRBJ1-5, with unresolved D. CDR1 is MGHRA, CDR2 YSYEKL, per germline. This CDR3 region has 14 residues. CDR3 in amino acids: CASSHRSRDQPQHF. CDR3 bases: TGTGCCAGCAGCCATCGGTCCCGGGATCAGCCCCAGCATTTT.

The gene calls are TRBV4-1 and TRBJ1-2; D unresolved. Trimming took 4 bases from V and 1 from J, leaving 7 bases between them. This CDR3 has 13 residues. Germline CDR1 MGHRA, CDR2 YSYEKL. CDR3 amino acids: CASSLQLNYGYTF. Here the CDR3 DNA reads TGCGCCAGCAGCCTACAGCTTAACTATGGCTACACCTTC.

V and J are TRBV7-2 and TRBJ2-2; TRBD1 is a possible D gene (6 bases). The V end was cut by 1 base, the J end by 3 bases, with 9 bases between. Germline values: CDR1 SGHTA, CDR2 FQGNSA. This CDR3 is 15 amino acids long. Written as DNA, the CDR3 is TGTGCCAGCAGCTTAGTTGGACAGTACACCGGGGAGCTGTTTTTT. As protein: CASSLVGQYTGELFF.

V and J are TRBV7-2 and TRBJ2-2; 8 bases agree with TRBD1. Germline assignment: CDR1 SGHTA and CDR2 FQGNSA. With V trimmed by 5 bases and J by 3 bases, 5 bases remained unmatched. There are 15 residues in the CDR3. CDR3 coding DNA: TGTGCCAGCAGCCCGACAGGGGTGGACACCGGGGAGCTGTTTTTT. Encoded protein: CASSPTGVDTGELFF.

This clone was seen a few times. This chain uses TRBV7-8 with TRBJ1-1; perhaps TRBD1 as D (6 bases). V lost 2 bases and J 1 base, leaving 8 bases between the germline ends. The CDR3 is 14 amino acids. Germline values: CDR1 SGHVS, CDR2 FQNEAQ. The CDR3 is CASSLMTGNTEAFF. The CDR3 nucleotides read TGTGCCAGCAGCTTAATGACAGGGAACACTGAAGCTTTCTTT.

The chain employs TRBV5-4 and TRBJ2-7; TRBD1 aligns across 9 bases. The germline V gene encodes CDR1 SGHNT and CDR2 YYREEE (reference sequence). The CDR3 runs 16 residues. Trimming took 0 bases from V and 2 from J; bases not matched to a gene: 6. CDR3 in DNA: TGTGCCAGCAGCTTGGGGGGACAGGGAATGCCCTACGAGCAGTACTTC. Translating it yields CASSLGGQGMPYEQYF.

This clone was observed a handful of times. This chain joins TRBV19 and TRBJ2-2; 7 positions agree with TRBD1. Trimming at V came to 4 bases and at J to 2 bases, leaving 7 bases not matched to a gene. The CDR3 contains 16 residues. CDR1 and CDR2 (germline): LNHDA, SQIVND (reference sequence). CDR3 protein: CASSRTGDRNTGELFF. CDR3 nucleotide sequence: TGTGCCAGTAGTAGAACAGGGGATCGTAACACCGGGGAGCTGTTTTTT.

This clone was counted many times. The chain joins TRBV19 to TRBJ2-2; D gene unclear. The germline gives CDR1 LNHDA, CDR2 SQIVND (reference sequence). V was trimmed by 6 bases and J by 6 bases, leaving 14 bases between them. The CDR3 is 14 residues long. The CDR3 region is CASSQDRSPGELFF. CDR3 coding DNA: TGTGCCAGTAGCCAAGACCGGAGCCCCGGGGAGCTGTTTTTT.

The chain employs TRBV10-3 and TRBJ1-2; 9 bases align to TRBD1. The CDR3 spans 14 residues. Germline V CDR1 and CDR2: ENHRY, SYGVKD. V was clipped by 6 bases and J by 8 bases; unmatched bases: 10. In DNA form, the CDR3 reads TGTGCCATCAGCTCGGGACAGGGAGTGGGCGGCTACACCTTC. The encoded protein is CAISSGQGVGGYTF.

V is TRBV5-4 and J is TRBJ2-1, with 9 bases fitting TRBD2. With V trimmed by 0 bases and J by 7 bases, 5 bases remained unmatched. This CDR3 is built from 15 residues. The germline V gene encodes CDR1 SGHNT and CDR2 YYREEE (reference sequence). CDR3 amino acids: CASSLGTSVSNEQFF. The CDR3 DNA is TGTGCCAGCAGCTTGGGGACTAGCGTCAGTAATGAGCAGTTCTTC.

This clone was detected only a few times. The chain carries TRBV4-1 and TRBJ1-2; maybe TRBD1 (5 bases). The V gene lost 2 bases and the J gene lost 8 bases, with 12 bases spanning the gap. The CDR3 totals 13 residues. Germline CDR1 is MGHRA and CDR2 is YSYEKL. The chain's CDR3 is CASSQFVTAGYTF. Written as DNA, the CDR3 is TGCGCCAGCAGCCAATTCGTGACAGCCGGCTACACCTTC.

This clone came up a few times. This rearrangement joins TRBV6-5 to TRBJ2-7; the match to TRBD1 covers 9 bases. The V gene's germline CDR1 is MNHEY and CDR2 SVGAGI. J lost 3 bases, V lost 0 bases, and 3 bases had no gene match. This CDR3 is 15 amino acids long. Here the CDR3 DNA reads TGTGCCAGCAGTTACTCGGGACAGGGAGTCTACGAGCAGTACTTC. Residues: CASSYSGQGVYEQYF.

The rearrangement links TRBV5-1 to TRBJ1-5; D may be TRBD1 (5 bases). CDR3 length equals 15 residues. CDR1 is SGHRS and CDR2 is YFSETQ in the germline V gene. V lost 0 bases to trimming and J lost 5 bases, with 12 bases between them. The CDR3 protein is CASSLGWGSHQPQHF. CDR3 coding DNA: TGCGCCAGCAGCTTGGGGTGGGGCTCCCATCAGCCCCAGCATTTT.

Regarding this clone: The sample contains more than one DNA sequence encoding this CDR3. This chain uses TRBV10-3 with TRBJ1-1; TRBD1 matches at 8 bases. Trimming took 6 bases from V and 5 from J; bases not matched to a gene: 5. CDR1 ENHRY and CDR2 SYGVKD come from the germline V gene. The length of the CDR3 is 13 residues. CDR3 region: CAIRDRVNTEAFF. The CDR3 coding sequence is TGTGCCATCAGGGACAGGGTTAATACTGAAGCTTTCTTT.

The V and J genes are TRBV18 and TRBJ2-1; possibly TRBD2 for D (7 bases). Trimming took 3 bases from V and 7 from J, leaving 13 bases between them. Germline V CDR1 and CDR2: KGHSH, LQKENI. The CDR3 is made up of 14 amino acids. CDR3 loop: CASSPAGAGNEQFF. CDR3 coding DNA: TGTGCCAGCTCACCTGCGGGGGCGGGTAATGAGCAGTTCTTC. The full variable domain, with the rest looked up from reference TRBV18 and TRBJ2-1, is NAGVMQNPRHLVRRRGQEARLRCSPMKGHSHVYWYRQLPEEGLKFMVYLQKENIIDESGMPKERFSAEFPKEGPSILRIQQVVRGDSAAYFCASSPAGAGNEQFFGPGTRLTVL.

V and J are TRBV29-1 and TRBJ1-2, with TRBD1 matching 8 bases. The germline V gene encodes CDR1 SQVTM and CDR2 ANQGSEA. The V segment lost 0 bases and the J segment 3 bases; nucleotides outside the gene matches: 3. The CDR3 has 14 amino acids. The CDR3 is CSVEDGTGYYGYTF. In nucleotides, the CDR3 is TGCAGCGTTGAAGACGGGACAGGCTACTATGGCTACACCTTC. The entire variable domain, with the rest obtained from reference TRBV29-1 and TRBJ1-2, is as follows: SAVISQKPSRDICQRGTSLTIQCQVDSQVTMMFWYRQQPGQSLTLIATANQGSEATYESGFVIDKFPISRPNLTFSTLTVSNMSPEDSSIYLCSVEDGTGYYGYTFGSGTRLTVV.

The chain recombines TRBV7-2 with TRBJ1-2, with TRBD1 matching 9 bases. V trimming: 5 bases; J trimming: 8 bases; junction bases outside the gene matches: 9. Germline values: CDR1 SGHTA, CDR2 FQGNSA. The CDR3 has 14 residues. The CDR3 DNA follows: TGTGCCAGCAGCGCCTGGGACAGGGTCAGCGGCTACACCTTC. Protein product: CASSAWDRVSGYTF.